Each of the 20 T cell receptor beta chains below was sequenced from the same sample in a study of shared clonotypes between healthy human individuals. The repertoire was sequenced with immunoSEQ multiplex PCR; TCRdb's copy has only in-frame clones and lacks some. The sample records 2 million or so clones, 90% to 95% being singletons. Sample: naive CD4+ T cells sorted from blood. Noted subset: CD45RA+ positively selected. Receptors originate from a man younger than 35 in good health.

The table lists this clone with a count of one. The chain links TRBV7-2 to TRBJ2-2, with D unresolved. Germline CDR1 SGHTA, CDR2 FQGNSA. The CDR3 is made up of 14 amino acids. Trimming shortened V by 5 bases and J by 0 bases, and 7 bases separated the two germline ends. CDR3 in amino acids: CASSRGANTGELFF. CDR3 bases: TGTGCCAGCAGCCGCGGCGCGAACACCGGGGAGCTGTTTTTT.

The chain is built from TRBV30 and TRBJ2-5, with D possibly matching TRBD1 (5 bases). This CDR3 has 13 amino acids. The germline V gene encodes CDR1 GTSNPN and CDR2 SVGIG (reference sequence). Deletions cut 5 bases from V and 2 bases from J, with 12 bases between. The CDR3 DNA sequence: TGTGCCTGGGGCAGGGTACCGCAAGAGACCCAGTACTTC. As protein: CAWGRVPQETQYF.

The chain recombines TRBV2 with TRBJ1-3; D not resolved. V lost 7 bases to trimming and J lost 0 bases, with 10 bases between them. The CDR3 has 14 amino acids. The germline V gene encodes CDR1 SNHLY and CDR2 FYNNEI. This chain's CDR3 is CASNMMSSGNTIYF. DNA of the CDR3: TGTGCCAGCAACATGATGAGCTCTGGAAACACCATATATTTT.

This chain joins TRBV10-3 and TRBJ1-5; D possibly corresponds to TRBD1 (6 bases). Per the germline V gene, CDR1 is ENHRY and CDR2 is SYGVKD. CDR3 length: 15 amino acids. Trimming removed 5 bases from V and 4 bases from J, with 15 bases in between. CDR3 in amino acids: CAISSHDRNNQPQHF. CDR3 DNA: TGTGCCATCAGTTCCCACGACAGGAATAATCAGCCCCAGCATTTT.

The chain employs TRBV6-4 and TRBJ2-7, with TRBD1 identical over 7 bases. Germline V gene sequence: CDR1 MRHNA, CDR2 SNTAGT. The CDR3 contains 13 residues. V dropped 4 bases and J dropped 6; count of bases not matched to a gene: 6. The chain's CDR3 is CASSASPGGEQYF. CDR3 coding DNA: TGTGCCAGCAGTGCCTCCCCAGGGGGCGAGCAGTACTTC.

As DNA, the CDR3 is TGTGCCAGCTCACCTCGTATAGGGGACAGCAGAATCCCGATTACGCAGTATTTT. It is translated as CASSPRIGDSRIPITQYF. The V call is TRBV18, the J call TRBJ2-3, with TRBD1 identical over 7 bases. This CDR3 contains 18 residues. Germline V gene lookup returns CDR1 KGHSH and CDR2 LQKENI. V lost 3 bases and J lost 8; bases outside the gene matches: 20.

The CDR3 protein is CASSLAPASGKDTQYF. CDR3 nucleotides: TGTGCCAGCAGCTTGGCCCCGGCTAGCGGGAAAGATACGCAGTATTTT. This chain connects TRBV5-6 to TRBJ2-3; TRBD2 matches at 9 bases. There are 16 residues in the CDR3. J was trimmed by 5 bases and V by 0 bases; bases with no gene match: 7. Germline assignment: CDR1 SGHDT and CDR2 YYEEEE.

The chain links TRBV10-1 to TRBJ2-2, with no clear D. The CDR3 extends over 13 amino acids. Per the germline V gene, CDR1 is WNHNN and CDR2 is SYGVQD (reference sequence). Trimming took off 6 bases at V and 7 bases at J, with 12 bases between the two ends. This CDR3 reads CASSHRGSGELFF. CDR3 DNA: TGCGCCAGCAGCCACCGAGGCAGCGGGGAGCTGTTTTTT.

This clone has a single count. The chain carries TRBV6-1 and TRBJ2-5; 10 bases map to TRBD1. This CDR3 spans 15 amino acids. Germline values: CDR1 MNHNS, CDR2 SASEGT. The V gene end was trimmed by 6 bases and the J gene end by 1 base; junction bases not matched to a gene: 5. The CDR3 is CASSEGTGVQETQYF. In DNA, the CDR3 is TGTGCCAGCAGCGAGGGGACAGGGGTCCAAGAGACCCAGTACTTC.

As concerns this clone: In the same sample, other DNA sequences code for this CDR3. CDR3 in DNA: TGCGCCAGCAGCTTGGGTCAGGGATCCGGGGAGACCCAGTACTTC. Its protein product is CASSLGQGSGETQYF. V and J are TRBV5-1 and TRBJ2-5; D possibly corresponds to TRBD1 (5 bases). CDR3 length equals 15 residues. Trimming removed 0 bases from V and 5 bases from J, with 14 bases in between. Germline CDR1 is SGHRS and CDR2 is YFSETQ. The full variable domain, rest sourced from reference TRBV5-1 and TRBJ2-5, is KAGVTQTPRYLIKTRGQQVTLSCSPISGHRSVSWYQQTPGQGLQFLFEYFSETQRNKGNFPGRFSGRQFSNSRSEMNVSTLELGDSALYLCASSLGQGSGETQYFGPGTRLLVL.

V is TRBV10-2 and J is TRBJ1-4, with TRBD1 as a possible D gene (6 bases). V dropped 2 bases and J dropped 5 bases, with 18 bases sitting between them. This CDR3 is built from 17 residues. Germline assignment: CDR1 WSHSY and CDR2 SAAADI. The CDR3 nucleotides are TGCGCCAGCAGTGAGAGGACAGATAGAGTACAGAATGAAAAACTGTTTTTT. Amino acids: CASSERTDRVQNEKLFF.

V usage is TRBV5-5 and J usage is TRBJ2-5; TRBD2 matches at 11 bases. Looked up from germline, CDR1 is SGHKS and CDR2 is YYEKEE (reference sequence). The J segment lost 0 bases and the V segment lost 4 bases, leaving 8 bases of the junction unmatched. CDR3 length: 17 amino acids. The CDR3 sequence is CASSTGLAVFYQETQYF. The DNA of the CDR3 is TGTGCCAGCAGCACGGGACTAGCGGTATTTTACCAAGAGACCCAGTACTTC.

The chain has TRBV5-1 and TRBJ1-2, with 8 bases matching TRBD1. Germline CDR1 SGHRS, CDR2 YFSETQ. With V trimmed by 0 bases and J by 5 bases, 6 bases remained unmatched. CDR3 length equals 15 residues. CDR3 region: CASSLADRDVYGYTF. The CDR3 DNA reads TGCGCCAGCAGCTTGGCGGACAGGGACGTGTATGGCTACACCTTC.

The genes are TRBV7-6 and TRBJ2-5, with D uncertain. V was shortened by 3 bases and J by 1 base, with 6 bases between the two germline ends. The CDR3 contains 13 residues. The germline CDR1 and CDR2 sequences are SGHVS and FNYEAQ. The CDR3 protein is CASSLGAQETQYF. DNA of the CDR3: TGTGCCAGCAGCTTGGGCGCCCAAGAGACCCAGTACTTC.

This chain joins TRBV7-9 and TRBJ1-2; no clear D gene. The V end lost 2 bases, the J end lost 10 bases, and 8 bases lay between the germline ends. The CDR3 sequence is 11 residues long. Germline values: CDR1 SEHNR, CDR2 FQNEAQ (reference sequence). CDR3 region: CASSLNWDYTF. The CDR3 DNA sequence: TGTGCCAGCAGCTTAAATTGGGACTACACCTTC.

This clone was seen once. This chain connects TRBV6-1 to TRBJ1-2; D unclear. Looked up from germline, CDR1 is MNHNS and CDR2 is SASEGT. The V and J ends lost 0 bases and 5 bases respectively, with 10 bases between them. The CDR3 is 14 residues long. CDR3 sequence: CASSEATGIYGYTF. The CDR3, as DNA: TGTGCCAGCAGTGAAGCTACCGGGATTTATGGCTACACCTTC.

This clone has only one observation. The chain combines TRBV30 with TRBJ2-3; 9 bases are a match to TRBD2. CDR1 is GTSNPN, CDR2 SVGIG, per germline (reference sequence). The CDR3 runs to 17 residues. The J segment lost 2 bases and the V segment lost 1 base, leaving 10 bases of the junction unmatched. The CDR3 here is CAWSARSSGTYTDTQYF. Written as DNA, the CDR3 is TGTGCCTGGAGTGCTAGGTCTAGCGGGACCTACACAGATACGCAGTATTTT.

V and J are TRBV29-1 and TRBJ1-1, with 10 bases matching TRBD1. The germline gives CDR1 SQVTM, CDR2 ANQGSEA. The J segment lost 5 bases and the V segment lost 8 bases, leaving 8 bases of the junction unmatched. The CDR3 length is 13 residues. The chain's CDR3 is CSMGQGSGTEAFF. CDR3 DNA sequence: TGCAGCATGGGACAGGGGTCTGGGACTGAAGCTTTCTTT.

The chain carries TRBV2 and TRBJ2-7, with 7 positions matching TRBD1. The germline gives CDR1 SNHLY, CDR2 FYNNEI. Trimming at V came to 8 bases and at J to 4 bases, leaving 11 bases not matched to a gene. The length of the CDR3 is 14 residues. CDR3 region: CASRGQGEMYEQYF. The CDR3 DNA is TGTGCCAGCCGCGGGCAGGGGGAAATGTACGAGCAGTACTTC.

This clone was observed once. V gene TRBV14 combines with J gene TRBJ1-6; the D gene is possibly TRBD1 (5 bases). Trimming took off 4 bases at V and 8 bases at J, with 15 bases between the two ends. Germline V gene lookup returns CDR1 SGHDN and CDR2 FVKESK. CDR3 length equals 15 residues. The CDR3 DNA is TGTGCCAGCAGCCTTTACCGGGGGTGGGATTCACCCCTCCACTTT. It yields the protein CASSLYRGWDSPLHF. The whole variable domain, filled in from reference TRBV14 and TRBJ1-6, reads EAGVTQFPSHSVIEKGQTVTLRCDPISGHDNLYWYRRVMGKEIKFLLHFVKESKQDESGMPNNRFLAERTGGTYSTLKVQPAELEDSGVYFCASSLYRGWDSPLHFGNGTRLTVT.